This T cell receptor beta chain was profiled in a study of neurological immune-mediated disorders. There are a few counts of this clonotype. Time point defined: technical triplicate 2. Synthesis of cDNA used 5'RACE (with 10-nucleotide random UMIs). Via MiXCR, TCRdb re-called the 5' RACE reads, giving one row per CDR3 protein. Of about 59,000 distinct CDR3 sequences in the sample, under 30% were seen once. The sequencing sample was made of PBMCs. The receptor was derived from a man in his 60s with HTLV-1-associated myelopathy (HAM/TSP).

CDR3 loop: CASSPDSAKQFF. CDR3 nucleotide sequence: TGCGCCAGCAGCCCGGACTCCGCCAAGCAGTTCTTC. This chain joins TRBV5-1 and TRBJ2-1; maybe TRBD2 (5 bases). V lost 4 bases, J lost 11 bases, and 13 bases lay in between. The CDR3 is made up of 12 amino acids. Germline CDR1 SGHRS, CDR2 YFSETQ. Combining the CDR3 with reference TRBV5-1 and TRBJ2-1 gives the whole variable domain KAGVTQTPRYLIKTRGQQVTLSCSPISGHRSVSWYQQTPGQGLQFLFEYFSETQRNKGNFPGRFSGRQFSNSRSEMNVSTLELGDSALYLCASSPDSAKQFFGPGTRLTVL.